Included here is one TCR beta chain sequence, with context. The target antigen is unknown. V was shortened by 3 bases and J by 0 bases, with 12 bases between the two germline ends. Germline V gene lookup returns CDR1 MDHEN and CDR2 SYDVKM. This CDR3 is built from 16 residues. The entry originates in a study of T cell responses to AZD1222 COVID-19 vaccine. The study, taken as a whole, reports: Spike-specific TCR depth and breadth grew after two AZD1222 doses.

Libraries were prepared by immunoSEQ multiplex PCR; TCRdb keeps only in-frame clonotypes and omits some of them. The sample includes about 100,000 clones, around 94% seen only once; the top ten take 2.2%. V is TRBV28 and J is TRBJ1-5; TRBD1 might be the D (6 bases). This specimen was peripheral blood, taken on day 0 of AZD1222 vaccination. The receptor's source is an adult in good health. CDR3 bases: TGTGCCAGCAGTTTCGTAGGGGGGGATAGCAATCAGCCCCAGCATTTT. Translation gives CASSFVGGDSNQPQHF.